The next 9 T cell receptor beta chains were all read from a single sample in a study of blood T cell repertoires in COVID-19. Clones were read by immunoSEQ multiplex PCR, and TCRdb kept only the in-frame ones, dropping some. Here the sample spans roughly 80,000 clones, approximately 80% being singletons. Material: peripheral blood. These receptors all stem from a man at least 80 years old with acute or convalescent COVID-19.

The chain is built from TRBV2 and TRBJ2-1; TRBD1 matches at 11 bases. V shed 5 bases and J 9 bases; nucleotides not matched to a gene: 9. This CDR3 contains 15 residues. Germline lookup yields CDR1 SNHLY and CDR2 FYNNEI. Here the CDR3 DNA reads TGTGCCAGCAGTCTTGCCGGGACAGGGGGGCTTGAGCAGTTCTTC. Protein sequence: CASSLAGTGGLEQFF. The whole variable domain, remainder taken from reference TRBV2 and TRBJ2-1, is EPEVTQTPSHQVTQMGQEVILRCVPISNHLYFYWYRQILGQKVEFLVSFYNNEISEKSEIFDDQFSVERPDGSNFTLKIRSTKLEDSAMYFCASSLAGTGGLEQFFGPGTRLTVL.

The chain recombines TRBV7-9 with TRBJ1-1, with TRBD1 identical over 7 bases. In germline, CDR1 is SEHNR, CDR2 FQNEAQ (reference sequence). The J segment lost 0 bases and the V segment lost 1 base, leaving 8 bases of the junction unmatched. This CDR3 is 17 amino acids long. This CDR3 is CASSLGVTGRLNTEAFF. CDR3 bases: TGTGCCAGCAGCTTAGGAGTGACAGGGAGGCTGAACACTGAAGCTTTCTTT.

The chain uses TRBV5-1 and TRBJ2-2, with 7 bases lining up with TRBD2. The CDR3 loop spans 16 amino acids. CDR1 is SGHRS, CDR2 YFSETQ, per germline. V lost 7 bases and J lost 0; bases outside the gene matches: 9. The CDR3 is CASYNGGYANTGELFF. CDR3 nucleotides: TGCGCCAGCTATAACGGGGGGTACGCGAACACCGGGGAGCTGTTTTTT.

This clone was counted a single time. V is TRBV24-1 and J is TRBJ1-2; 10 bases align to TRBD1. The CDR3 has 15 residues. Germline lookup yields CDR1 KGHDR and CDR2 SFDVKD. V lost 2 bases, J lost 8 bases, and 7 bases stayed unmatched. The CDR3 DNA reads TGTGCCACCAGTGATTCCGGGACAGGGGTTGGAGGCTACACCTTC. It translates to CATSDSGTGVGGYTF.

V and J are TRBV5-5 and TRBJ2-3; 15 positions match TRBD2. The junction had 6 bases not matched to a gene; V was cut back by 3 bases and J by 7 bases. Germline-derived CDR1 and CDR2 are SGHKS and YYEKEE (reference sequence). The CDR3 consists of 16 residues. CDR3 region: CASSSWTSGGANTQYF. CDR3 coding DNA: TGTGCCAGCAGCTCATGGACTAGCGGGGGGGCGAATACGCAGTATTTT. Complete variable domain (other parts from reference TRBV5-5 and TRBJ2-3): DAGVTQSPTHLIKTRGQQVTLRCSPISGHKSVSWYQQVLGQGPQFIFQYYEKEERGRGNFPDRFSARQFPNYSSELNVNALLLGDSALYLCASSSWTSGGANTQYFGPGTRLTVL.

This clone was recorded only once. This chain joins TRBV19 and TRBJ2-7; 9 positions agree with TRBD1. Germline trimming cut 6 bases from V and 4 bases from J; bases unmatched to any gene: 19. The CDR3 sequence is 18 residues long. Germline CDR1 reads LNHDA; CDR2 reads SQIVND (reference sequence). CDR3 residues: CASRQTGRAGTGSYEQYF. The CDR3 DNA sequence: TGTGCCAGTAGACAAACGGGTCGGGCCGGGACAGGGTCTTACGAGCAGTACTTC.

V is TRBV5-4 and J is TRBJ1-3; D is uncertain. This CDR3 is built from 13 residues. Trimming removed 10 bases from V and 0 bases from J, with 11 bases in between. Germline-derived CDR1 and CDR2 are SGHNT and YYREEE (reference sequence). CDR3 in amino acids: CAGREASGNTIYF. The CDR3 nucleotides read TGTGCCGGGCGGGAGGCCTCTGGAAACACCATATATTTT.

The chain combines TRBV2 with TRBJ1-4; perhaps TRBD1 as D (6 bases). CDR3 length: 15 amino acids. Trimming removed 6 bases at V and 4 bases at J, with 15 bases between. In germline, CDR1 is SNHLY, CDR2 FYNNEI. CDR3 amino acids: CASRRGGPGNEKLFF. DNA for the CDR3: TGTGCCAGCAGGAGGGGGGGACCGGGTAATGAAAAACTGTTTTTT. The full variable domain, in which reference TRBV2 and TRBJ1-4 provide the parts outside the CDR3, is EPEVTQTPSHQVTQMGQEVILRCVPISNHLYFYWYRQILGQKVEFLVSFYNNEISEKSEIFDDQFSVERPDGSNFTLKIRSTKLEDSAMYFCASRRGGPGNEKLFFGSGTQLSVL.

Note on this clone: The identical CDR3 is also encoded by other nucleotide sequences in the sample. In DNA form, the CDR3 reads TGTGCCAGCAGCACGACAGGGGGGAATCAGCCCCAGCATTTT. Its protein product is CASSTTGGNQPQHF. The J gene is TRBJ1-5, the V gene TRBV5-6; 9 positions agree with TRBD1. Germline V gene sequence: CDR1 SGHDT, CDR2 YYEEEE. CDR3 length: 14 residues. Trimming removed 4 bases from V and 4 bases from J; junction bases left unmatched: 3.